This passage covers 21 T cell receptor beta chains from one sample sequenced in a study of OX40 agonist ivuxolimab in advanced cancers. Clones were read by immunoSEQ multiplex PCR, and TCRdb kept only the in-frame ones, dropping some. The sample has fewer than 90,000 clones; over 75% are singletons. The sequencing here drew on CD4+ or CD8+ T cells sorted from blood, taken in a trial of the OX40 agonist ivuxolimab. These receptors all come from an adult with an advanced solid tumor such as melanoma, head and neck, liver or kidney cancer.

V is TRBV5-1 and J is TRBJ2-7; D is possibly TRBD2 (7 bases). This CDR3 region has 13 residues. V was pared by 4 bases and J by 6 bases, with 14 bases between. In germline, CDR1 is SGHRS, CDR2 YFSETQ. The CDR3 region is CASSGGAGAEQYF. CDR3 sequence (DNA): TGCGCCAGCAGCGGGGGGGCAGGGGCCGAGCAGTACTTC.

The chain links TRBV19 to TRBJ2-5, with D possibly matching TRBD1 (5 bases). This CDR3 contains 13 residues. The V and J ends lost 6 bases and 1 base respectively, with 9 bases between them. Germline CDR1 LNHDA, CDR2 SQIVND (reference sequence). CDR3 amino acids: CASSSGSQETQYF. The CDR3 bases are TGTGCCAGTAGCTCAGGGTCCCAAGAGACCCAGTACTTC.

V gene TRBV18 combines with J gene TRBJ2-7; TRBD2 matches at 10 bases. Germline lookup yields CDR1 KGHSH and CDR2 LQKENI. This CDR3 is built from 15 residues. J lost 3 bases, V lost 2 bases, and 4 bases had no gene match. For the CDR3, the DNA is TGTGCCAGCTCACCAAGAACTAGCGGGGACTACGAGCAGTACTTC. Amino acids: CASSPRTSGDYEQYF.

The rearrangement joins TRBV30 to TRBJ2-2; the match to TRBD2 covers 9 bases. Trimming at V came to 4 bases and at J to 5 bases, leaving 11 bases not matched to a gene. This CDR3 comprises 16 residues. In germline, CDR1 is GTSNPN, CDR2 SVGIG (reference sequence). The chain's CDR3 is CAWTPGAGGSTGELFF. CDR3 DNA: TGTGCCTGGACTCCAGGGGCGGGAGGGAGTACCGGGGAGCTGTTTTTT.

The rearrangement joins TRBV7-2 to TRBJ2-7; perhaps TRBD2 as D (6 bases). The CDR3 is 14 residues long. With 5 bases removed from V and 0 bases from J, the gap between germline ends came to 11 bases. The germline V gene has CDR1 SGHTA and CDR2 FQGNSA. CDR3 sequence reads: CASSGGTSSYEQYF. The CDR3 region has the DNA TGTGCCAGCAGCGGCGGGACGTCCTCCTACGAGCAGTACTTC.

This rearrangement joins TRBV19 to TRBJ2-1; D is undetermined. Trimming removed 5 bases from V and 8 bases from J, with 16 bases in between. Germline V gives CDR1 LNHDA, CDR2 SQIVND (reference sequence). This CDR3 spans 14 amino acids. The CDR3 here is CASSSWTRGDEQFF. CDR3 bases: TGTGCCAGTAGTTCCTGGACCCGTGGGGATGAGCAGTTCTTC.

The chain combines TRBV15 with TRBJ1-5; D possibly corresponds to TRBD1 (5 bases). V dropped 0 bases and J dropped 7 bases, with 7 bases sitting between them. This CDR3 spans 13 amino acids. The germline CDR1 and CDR2 sequences are LNHNV and YYDKDF (reference sequence). CDR3 sequence reads: CATSRDRDQPQHF. Here the CDR3 DNA reads TGTGCCACCAGCAGAGACAGGGACCAGCCCCAGCATTTT.

The chain carries TRBV19 and TRBJ2-5; TRBD2 matches at 16 bases. The germline CDR1 and CDR2 sequences are LNHDA and SQIVND (reference sequence). The CDR3 runs 18 residues. V lost 0 bases to trimming and J lost 5 bases; unmatched junction nucleotides: 6. The CDR3 loop reads CASSIDLGTSGRVETQYF. In nucleotides, the CDR3 is TGTGCCAGTAGTATAGATCTCGGGACTAGCGGGAGGGTCGAGACCCAGTACTTC.

The chain is built from TRBV5-4 and TRBJ2-7; 9 positions agree with TRBD1. Germline loops: CDR1 SGHNT, CDR2 YYREEE (reference sequence). Trimming took 0 bases from V and 3 from J; bases not matched to a gene: 4. This CDR3 spans 15 amino acids. The chain's CDR3 is CASSLGGQGRYEQYF. CDR3 nucleotide sequence: TGTGCCAGCAGCTTGGGAGGACAGGGGCGCTACGAGCAGTACTTC. The variable domain in full, completed from reference TRBV5-4 and TRBJ2-7, reads ETGVTQSPTHLIKTRGQQVTLRCSSQSGHNTVSWYQQALGQGPQFIFQYYREEENGRGNFPPRFSGLQFPNYSSELNVNALELDDSALYLCASSLGGQGRYEQYFGPGTRLTVT.

The V call is TRBV27, the J call TRBJ1-5, with a weak D call TRBD1 (6 bases). Germline lookup yields CDR1 MNHEY and CDR2 SMNVEV (reference sequence). Trimming took off 6 bases at V and 0 bases at J, with 15 bases between the two ends. CDR3 size: 16 residues. The CDR3 reads CASRRTAGASNQPQHF. As DNA, the CDR3 is TGTGCCAGCAGGCGGACGGCGGGGGCTAGCAATCAGCCCCAGCATTTT.

This chain joins TRBV2 and TRBJ1-4; D remains ambiguous. Trimming shortened V by 8 bases and J by 8 bases, and 15 bases separated the two germline ends. Germline CDR1 and CDR2: SNHLY and FYNNEI. This CDR3 region has 13 residues. The CDR3 region is CASASALREKLFF. The DNA of the CDR3 is TGTGCCAGCGCTTCCGCTTTAAGAGAAAAACTGTTTTTT.

The rearrangement links TRBV5-4 to TRBJ1-4, with TRBD1 identical over 11 bases. Germline V lookup: CDR1 SGHNT, CDR2 YYREEE (reference sequence). This CDR3 region has 17 residues. After removal of 0 bases from V and 10 bases from J, the junction contained 11 bases not matched to a gene. The CDR3 sequence is CASSLAGFGTGGGKLFF. The CDR3 nucleotides read TGTGCCAGCAGCTTGGCCGGTTTCGGGACAGGGGGTGGAAAACTGTTTTTT.

The V and J genes are TRBV6-6 and TRBJ1-2, with D maybe TRBD1 (6 bases). Germline V lookup: CDR1 MNHNY, CDR2 SVGAGI (reference sequence). This CDR3 has 13 amino acids. V gave up 5 bases and J gave up 4 bases, with 11 bases separating them. The CDR3 DNA reads as TGTGCCAGCAGTGGGGCAGGGGTCTATGGCTACACCTTC. Protein product: CASSGAGVYGYTF.

The rearrangement links TRBV5-6 to TRBJ2-7, with D perhaps TRBD1 or TRBD2 (5 bases each). The CDR3 has 14 amino acids. The germline V and J ends were trimmed by 4 bases and 4 bases, with 15 bases remaining between them. The V gene's germline CDR1 is SGHDT and CDR2 YYEEEE. CDR3 bases: TGTGCCAGCAGCAAGGGACGGTGGATATACGAGCAGTACTTC. This codes for CASSKGRWIYEQYF.

The chain links TRBV28 to TRBJ2-5; 8 positions match TRBD2. There are 17 residues in the CDR3. Germline loops: CDR1 MDHEN, CDR2 SYDVKM. V was clipped by 4 bases and J by 1 base; unmatched bases: 11. CDR3 DNA: TGTGCCAGCAGTTCGGTGGTAGCGGGACTAGTCCAAGAGACCCAGTACTTC. This codes for CASSSVVAGLVQETQYF. Full variable domain (remainder filled in from reference TRBV28 and TRBJ2-5): DVKVTQSSRYLVKRTGEKVFLECVQDMDHENMFWYRQDPGLGLRLIYFSYDVKMKEKGDIPEGYSVSREKKERFSLILESASTNQTSMYLCASSSVVAGLVQETQYFGPGTRLLVL.

In nucleotides, the CDR3 is TGCGCCAGCAGAGAACAGGGGGCCTCCTACGAGCAGTACTTC. Translation gives CASREQGASYEQYF. The chain combines TRBV5-1 with TRBJ2-5; TRBD1 agrees at 9 bases. The tail of the sequence fits TRBJ2-7 better, so the J call may be wrong. From germline, CDR1 is SGHRS and CDR2 YFSETQ. The CDR3 has 14 amino acids.

The rearrangement joins TRBV5-5 to TRBJ1-2; D unclear. The CDR3 is 15 amino acids. Germline-derived CDR1 and CDR2 are SGHKS and YYEKEE (reference sequence). V was cut by 4 bases and J by 0 bases, with 13 bases left in between. The CDR3 coding sequence is TGTGCCAGCAGCAAAGACGGGCCAACTAACTATGGCTACACCTTC. Amino acid sequence: CASSKDGPTNYGYTF. The whole variable domain, remainder taken from reference TRBV5-5 and TRBJ1-2, is DAGVTQSPTHLIKTRGQQVTLRCSPISGHKSVSWYQQVLGQGPQFIFQYYEKEERGRGNFPDRFSARQFPNYSSELNVNALLLGDSALYLCASSKDGPTNYGYTFGSGTRLTVV.

The chain carries TRBV11-2 and TRBJ1-3; the match to TRBD1 covers 7 bases. CDR1 SGHAT and CDR2 FQNNGV come from the germline V gene. The length of the CDR3 is 19 residues. V gave up 5 bases and J gave up 0 bases; unmatched junction bases: 16. The CDR3 coding sequence is TGTGCCAGCAGCCTGGGACAGCACCACAAGATGATCTCTGGAAACACCATATATTTT. This translates into CASSLGQHHKMISGNTIYF.

The DNA for the CDR3 is TGTGCCAGCAGTTACGGGAATGAGCAGTTCTTC. It codes for CASSYGNEQFF. The chain links TRBV6-5 to TRBJ2-1; D is unclear. The V gene's germline CDR1 is MNHEY and CDR2 SVGAGI. The CDR3 sequence is 11 residues long. V was trimmed by 2 bases and J by 7 bases, leaving 3 bases between them.

In its sample, this clone was seen a few times. Other nucleotide sequences in the sample specify the same CDR3. The chain links TRBV19 to TRBJ1-5; D is undetermined. V gave up 3 bases and J gave up 0 bases, with 3 bases separating them. The CDR3 has 13 residues. Germline CDR1 LNHDA, CDR2 SQIVND (reference sequence). The CDR3, as DNA: TGTGCCAGTAGTATTACTAGCAATCAGCCCCAGCATTTT. Amino acid sequence: CASSITSNQPQHF.

The V gene is TRBV6-1, the J gene TRBJ1-1; 8 bases match TRBD1. The V and J ends lost 8 bases and 0 bases, in that order; junction bases with no gene match: 5. The CDR3 covers 14 residues. Germline CDR1 and CDR2: MNHNS and SASEGT. CDR3 region: CASRQGTMNTEAFF. CDR3 coding DNA: TGTGCCAGCCGACAGGGGACTATGAACACTGAAGCTTTCTTT.